This T cell receptor (beta chain) was captured by sequencing in a study of patients and donors after allogeneic stem cell transplantation. TCRdb re-called the RT-PCR reads with MiXCR, one entry per CDR3 protein. The table records around 90,000 distinct CDR3 sequences, about 48% of them present only once. CDR1 LGHNA and CDR2 YSLEER come from the germline V gene. The CDR3 runs to 15 residues. Unmatched junction bases numbered 5, after V lost 0 bases and J lost 6 bases. Sequencing was performed on blood, either unsorted or a sorted T cell fraction (not recorded which). The gene calls are TRBV4-3 and TRBJ1-5, with 7 nucleotides matching TRBD1. The clonotype originates from a human donor who was either an allogeneic HSCT recipient or a stem cell or donor lymphocyte infusion donor (not recorded which). It is not recorded whose cells these are; they may come from a transplant donor. The CDR3: CASSQDNRGPQPQHF. The CDR3 DNA reads TGCGCCAGCAGCCAAGACAACAGGGGCCCTCAGCCCCAGCATTTT.